Presented here are 4 T cell receptor beta chains from one specimen sequenced in a study of CD8 T cells in ankylosing spondylitis. TCRdb called the 5' RACE reads again in MiXCR, with one record for every CDR3 protein. The table has some 240,000 distinct CDR3 sequences, over 15% seen once. The sequenced sample was blood, either unsorted or a sorted T cell fraction (not recorded which). Receptors originate from a male donor with ankylosing spondylitis or in good health (not recorded which).

This clonotype was seen only a few times. V is TRBV11-3 and J is TRBJ2-7; D is perhaps TRBD2 (5 bases). Germline V lookup: CDR1 SGHNT, CDR2 YENEEA. CDR3 length: 13 residues. Trimming removed 3 bases from V and 5 bases from J, with 11 bases in between. The CDR3 is CASSLGAPNEQYF. The CDR3 region has the DNA TGTGCCAGCAGCTTGGGAGCGCCCAACGAGCAGTACTTC.

This clonotype was counted between two and nine times. This rearrangement joins TRBV29-1 to TRBJ2-3; a possible D gene is TRBD2 (6 bases). The V and J ends lost 5 bases and 3 bases respectively, with 12 bases between them. Per germline, CDR1 SQVTM and CDR2 ANQGSEA. CDR3 length: 13 amino acids. In nucleotides, the CDR3 is TGCAGCGTTTGGGTAGCGGAGACAGATACGCAGTATTTT. The encoded protein is CSVWVAETDTQYF.

This clonotype was seen more than once but under ten times. V usage is TRBV27 and J usage is TRBJ1-1; a weak D match, TRBD1 (5 bases). This CDR3 has 12 residues. The V end was cut by 5 bases, the J end by 7 bases, with 11 bases between. The germline V gene encodes CDR1 MNHEY and CDR2 SMNVEV (reference sequence). CDR3 sequence: CASSGQGDEAFF. In nucleotides, the CDR3 is TGTGCCAGCAGTGGACAAGGAGATGAAGCTTTCTTT.

The J gene is TRBJ2-1, the V gene TRBV6-1; 7 nucleotides align to TRBD1. Germline-derived CDR1 and CDR2 are MNHNS and SASEGT. With 2 bases clipped from V and 0 bases from J, the junction kept 1 base outside the gene matches. This CDR3 spans 15 amino acids. In DNA form, the CDR3 reads TGTGCCAGCAGTGAAAGGGACAGCTCCTACAATGAGCAGTTCTTC. This translates into CASSERDSSYNEQFF.